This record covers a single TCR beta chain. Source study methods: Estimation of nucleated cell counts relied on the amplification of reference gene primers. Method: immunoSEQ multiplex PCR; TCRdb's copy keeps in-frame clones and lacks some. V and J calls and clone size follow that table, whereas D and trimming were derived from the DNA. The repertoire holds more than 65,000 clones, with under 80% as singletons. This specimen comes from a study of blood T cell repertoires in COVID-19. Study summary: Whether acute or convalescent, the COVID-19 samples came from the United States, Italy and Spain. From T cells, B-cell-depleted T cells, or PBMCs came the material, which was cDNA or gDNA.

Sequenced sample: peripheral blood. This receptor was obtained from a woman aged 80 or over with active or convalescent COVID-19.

CDR3 sequence reads: CASSQPPGGEETEAFF. DNA for the CDR3: TGTGCCAGCAGCCAGCCCCCAGGGGGCGAAGAAACTGAAGCTTTCTTT. The chain employs TRBV7-9 and TRBJ1-1, with TRBD1 matching over 8 bases. CDR1 is SEHNR and CDR2 is FQNEAQ in the germline V gene (reference sequence). V gave up 5 bases and J gave up 5 bases; unmatched junction bases: 13. The CDR3 length is 16 residues. Supplemented by reference TRBV7-9 and TRBJ1-1, the full variable domain reads DTGVSQNPRHKITKRGQNVTFRCDPISEHNRLYWYRQTLGQGPEFLTYFQNEAQLEKSRLLSDRFSAERPKGSFSTLEIQRTEQGDSAMYLCASSQPPGGEETEAFFGQGTRLTVV.